This T cell receptor beta chain was observed in a study of CD8+ T cells in alopecia areata. Study details: Recipient mice, roughly 7-11-week-old female C3H/HeJ animals, received skin from roughly 6-12-month-old C3H/HeJ graft donors with spontaneous alopecia. Regarding the study as a whole: Scalp sequencing captures resident alphabeta T cells of normal skin too.

V was shortened by 3 bases and J by 0 bases, with 3 bases between the two germline ends. Germline assignment: CDR1 FNHDT and CDR2 SITEND (reference sequence). The CDR3 extends over 12 amino acids. It was with CD4, CD8alpha, NKG2D, NKG2ACE and other markers that pooled cutaneous lymph node cells were sorted. In this sample, this clone turned up many times. The antigen remains undetermined. Gene names are mouse gene names. Read coverage stops 4 residues before the CDR3 terminus; the germline J gene supplies the remainder. Other DNA sequences in the same sample also yield this CDR3. Sequencing relied on a cDNA template that was reverse transcribed from extracted RNA. Sequencing used immunoSEQ multiplex PCR; TCRdb keeps in-frame clones, though not all of them. There are about 270,000 clones in the sample, none observed a single time.

J is TRBJ1-2 and V is TRBV19; D uncertain. The specimen sequenced was CD4+ T cells sorted from a lymph node. This clonotype was obtained from a C3H/HeJ mouse with alopecia areata. MHC haplotype here: H2-k. The CDR3 spells CASSTANSDYTF. CDR3 DNA, as far as it was read: TGTGCCAGCAGTACAGCAAACTCC.